One and the same sample provided the 6 T cell receptor beta chains below, sequenced in a study of identical twins. TCRdb passed the 5' RACE reads through MiXCR, listing each CDR3 protein once. The data contain around 510,000 distinct CDR3 sequences, roughly an eighth of them singletons. Another study also made use of these data, one on yellow fever vaccine responses in identical twins.

Source material: CD4+ T cells sorted from blood. The receptors originated from a woman younger than 35 in good health.

This clonotype was detected only a few times. The chain couples TRBV15 to TRBJ2-5; D gene ambiguous. Germline V CDR1 and CDR2: LNHNV, YYDKDF (reference sequence). V lost 0 bases, J lost 6 bases, and 5 bases lay in between. The CDR3 loop spans 12 amino acids. Written as DNA, the CDR3 is TGTGCCACCAGCAGAGATGAACAGACCCAGTACTTC. Amino acids: CATSRDEQTQYF.

This clonotype was seen ten or more times. In DNA, the CDR3 is TGTGCCAGCAGCGACAGGGGTTACGACAATGAGCAGTTCTTC. Its protein is CASSDRGYDNEQFF. The rearrangement joins TRBV12-3 or TRBV12-4 to TRBJ2-1, with 8 bases aligning to TRBD1. This CDR3 spans 14 amino acids. V gave up 6 bases and J gave up 5 bases; unmatched junction bases: 6.

This clonotype has only a few counts. The J gene is TRBJ2-7, the V gene TRBV7-2; D is unclear. Germline values: CDR1 SGHTA, CDR2 FQGNSA. The CDR3 extends over 14 amino acids. Trimming removed 3 bases from V and 3 bases from J, with 12 bases in between. CDR3 loop: CASSLSSAIYEQYF. The CDR3 DNA sequence: TGTGCCAGCAGCTTGTCCTCCGCGATCTACGAGCAGTACTTC.

This clonotype was recorded at least ten times. This rearrangement joins TRBV3-1 to TRBJ2-3, with D possibly matching TRBD2 (6 bases). The CDR3 loop spans 16 amino acids. CDR1 and CDR2 from the germline V gene are LGHDT and YNNKEL (reference sequence). Trimming stripped 0 bases from V and 2 bases from J, with 12 bases between. CDR3 sequence (DNA): TGTGCCAGCAGCCAAGATCCCGGGAGAGTCACAGATACGCAGTATTTT. Translation gives CASSQDPGRVTDTQYF.

This clonotype was seen repeatedly, ten times or more. The CDR3 here is CASSPNDRGTDTQYF. The CDR3 DNA reads as TGTGCCAGCAGCCCGAATGACAGGGGCACAGATACGCAGTATTTT. The rearrangement uses TRBV7-9 and TRBJ2-3; 7 bases are shared with TRBD1. Unmatched junction bases numbered 6, after V lost 5 bases and J lost 1 base. The CDR3 runs to 15 residues. Germline V CDR1 and CDR2: SEHNR, FQNEAQ (reference sequence).

The genes are TRBV6-1 and TRBJ1-6; no definite D call. V lost 5 bases and J lost 6, with 11 bases in between. The CDR3 is 14 amino acids. CDR1 and CDR2 from the germline V gene are MNHNS and SASEGT. CDR3 in DNA: TGTGCCAGCAGTCTCCAACCTTTTAATTCACCCCTCCACTTT. It codes for CASSLQPFNSPLHF.